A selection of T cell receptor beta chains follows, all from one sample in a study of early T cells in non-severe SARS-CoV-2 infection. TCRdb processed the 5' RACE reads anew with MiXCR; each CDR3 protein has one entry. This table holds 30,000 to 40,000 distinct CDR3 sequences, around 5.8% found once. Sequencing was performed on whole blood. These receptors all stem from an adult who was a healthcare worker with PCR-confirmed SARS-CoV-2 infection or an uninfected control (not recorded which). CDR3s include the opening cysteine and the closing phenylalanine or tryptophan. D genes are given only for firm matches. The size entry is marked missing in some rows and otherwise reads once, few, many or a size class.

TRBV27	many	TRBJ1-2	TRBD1	TGTGCCAGCAGTTTTGGGAGGACAGGCATACGCTATGGCTACACCTTC	CASSFGRTGIRYGYTF
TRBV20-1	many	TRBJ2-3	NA	TGCAGTGCCTTTCAGGAAAGCACAGATACGCAGTATTTT	CSAFQESTDTQYF
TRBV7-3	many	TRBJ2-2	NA	TGTGCCAGCCGCTCTCTTGACCTTGAGGGCGGGGAGCTGTTTTTT	CASRSLDLEGGELFF
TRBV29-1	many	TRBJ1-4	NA	TGCAGCGCATCAACAGGGCTTGCAACTAATGAAAAACTGTTTTTT	CSASTGLATNEKLFF
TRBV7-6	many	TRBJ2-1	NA	TGTGCCAGCAGCTTACTTAGCGGAAAAGCCCCGGGGCAGTTCTTC	CASSLLSGKAPGQFF
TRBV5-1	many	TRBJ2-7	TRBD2	TGCGCCAGCAGCCCCAGCCCCGGGACTATCTTAGAGAAGGTCCACGAGCAGTACTTC	CASSPSPGTILEKVHEQYF
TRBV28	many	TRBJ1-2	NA	TGTGCCAGCAGTTTAGCGTCAGGGGTTGGGGGCTACACCTTC	CASSLASGVGGYTF
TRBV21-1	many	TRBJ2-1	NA	TGTGCCAGCCATAGTGAGGGGTACTCCTACAATGAGCAGTTCTTC	CASHSEGYSYNEQFF
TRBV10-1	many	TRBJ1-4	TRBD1	TGCGCCAGCATCCAGGACAGGGGAAACGAAAAACTGTTTTTT	CASIQDRGNEKLFF
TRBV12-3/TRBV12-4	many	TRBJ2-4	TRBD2	TGTGCCAGCAGTTTCGTTGAAGTACGCGGGAGGATAGGAAACATTCAGTACTTC	CASSFVEVRGRIGNIQYF
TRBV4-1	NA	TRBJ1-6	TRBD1	TGCGCCAGCAGCCAAGTCGGCGGGACAGGGGGGCTTCGGAATAATTCACCCCTCCACTTT	CASSQVGGTGGLRNNSPLHF
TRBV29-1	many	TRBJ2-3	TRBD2	TGCAGCGTAAAGACTAGCGGGAGGGGCACAGATACGCAGTATTTT	CSVKTSGRGTDTQYF
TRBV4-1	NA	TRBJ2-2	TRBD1	TGCGCCAGCAGCCAAGATCCGAGGGCAGGGGGGCTGTTTTTT	CASSQDPRAGGLFF
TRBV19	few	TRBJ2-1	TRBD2	TGTGCCAGTCGATTAGGGGGACTAGCGGGAGCTCCGTTCTTC	CASRLGGLAGAPFF
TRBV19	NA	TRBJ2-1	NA	TGTGCCAGTACTGCCGGGACCCCGTCCTACAATGAGCAGTTCTTC	CASTAGTPSYNEQFF
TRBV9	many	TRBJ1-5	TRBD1	TGTGCCAGCAGCGTAGGGACAGACAGGGACCAGCCCCAGCATTTT	CASSVGTDRDQPQHF
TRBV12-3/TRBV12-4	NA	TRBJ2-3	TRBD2	TGTGCCAGCAGTTTGTGGACTAGTATGGCAGATACGCAGTATTTT	CASSLWTSMADTQYF
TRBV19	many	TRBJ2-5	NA	TGTGCCAGTAGTATTCTTCCCCTCGTTGGCAGGGAGACCCAGTACTTC	CASSILPLVGRETQYF
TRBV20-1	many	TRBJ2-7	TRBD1	TGCAGTGCTAGAAGGGCCGGGACAGGAGGATCCAACGAGCAGTACTTC	CSARRAGTGGSNEQYF
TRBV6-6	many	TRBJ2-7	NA	TGTGCCAGCAGTTACCGGGGTGAGGCAGCAGAGTACTTC	CASSYRGEAAEYF
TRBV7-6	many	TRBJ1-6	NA	TGTGCCAGCAGCTTGGCTAATTCACCCCTCCACTTT	CASSLANSPLHF
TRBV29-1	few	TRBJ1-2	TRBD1	TGCAGCACCACCGGACAGGGGGATTATGGCTACACCTTC	CSTTGQGDYGYTF
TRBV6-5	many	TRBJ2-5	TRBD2	TGTGCCAGCACACCAGGGGCGGGAGGGTTCCAAGAGACCCAGTACTTC	CASTPGAGGFQETQYF
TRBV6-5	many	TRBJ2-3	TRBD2	TGTGCCAGCAGTTACTCCTGGCGGGAGCCAGATACGCAGTATTTT	CASSYSWREPDTQYF
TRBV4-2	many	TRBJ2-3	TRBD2	TGTGCCAGCAGCCAAGCGCTTAGCGGGACTGTTAGCACAGATACGCAGTATTTT	CASSQALSGTVSTDTQYF
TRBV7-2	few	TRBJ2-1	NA	TGTGCCAGCAGCTCAGGGGTTCGTGAGCAGTTCTTC	CASSSGVREQFF
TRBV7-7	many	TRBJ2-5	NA	TGTGCTAGCAGCGTGATGCGGGACTGGGGGACCCAGTACTTC	CASSVMRDWGTQYF
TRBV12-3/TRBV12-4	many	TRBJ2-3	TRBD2	TGTGCCAGCAGTTTATGGCTAGCGGGACGCACAGATACGCAGTATTTT	CASSLWLAGRTDTQYF
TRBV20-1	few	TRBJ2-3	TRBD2	TGCAGTGCTAGAGGAGCTAGCGGAACTCCCACAGATACGCAGTATTTT	CSARGASGTPTDTQYF
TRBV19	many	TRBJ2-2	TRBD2	TGTGCCAGTACCCCCCATGGACTAGTCCCCGGGGAGCTGTTTTTT	CASTPHGLVPGELFF
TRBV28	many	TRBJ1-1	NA	TGTGCCAGCATTCCCGCAGGGCCGGCACAATTTGAAGCTTTCTTT	CASIPAGPAQFEAFF
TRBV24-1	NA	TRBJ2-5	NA	TGTGCCACCAGTGAGCCCACAGGGTCAAAGACCCAGTACTTC	CATSEPTGSKTQYF
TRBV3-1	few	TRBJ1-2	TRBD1	TGTGCCAGCAGCCGAGGGGACAGTCGAGGCTACACCTTC	CASSRGDSRGYTF
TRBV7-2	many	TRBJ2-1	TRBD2	TGTGCCAGCAGCCCCAATGTGGCGGGAGCCTACAATGAGCAGTTCTTC	CASSPNVAGAYNEQFF
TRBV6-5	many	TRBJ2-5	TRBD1	TGTGCCAGCAGGGCTGACAGGGGTCTCCGGGAGACCCAGTACTTC	CASRADRGLRETQYF